The rows below give T cell receptor beta chains drawn from one sample of a study of Ad26.COV2.S vaccination and SARS-CoV-2 variants. Method: immunoSEQ multiplex PCR; TCRdb's copy keeps in-frame clones and lacks some. The table includes hundreds of thousands of clones, roughly 90% detected once. The material was peripheral blood, obtained in a trial of Ad26.COV2.S vaccine versus placebo. The receptors come from a person between 18 and 59 years old who received the Ad26.COV2.S COVID-19 vaccine or a placebo. Both conserved end residues are part of each CDR3. D genes are given only for firm matches. Only part of the rows carry a size: once, few, many, or a class if the clone is expanded.

>TRBJ1-4|.|TRBV25-1|.
TGTGCCAGCAGTAGAATATCGGGTGAAAAACTGTTTTTT
CASSRISGEKLFF
>TRBJ2-7|.|TRBV7-2|.
TGTGCCAGCAGCCCCCGGACGGTGATGAGCTACGAGCAGTACTTC
CASSPRTVMSYEQYF
>TRBJ1-1|.|TRBV5-4|.
TGTGCCAGCAGCTCAGCTGCCACTGAAGCTTTCTTT
CASSSAATEAFF
>TRBJ2-5|.|TRBV6-5|.
TGTGCCAGCAGTTACCGTCGGACTTGGGGGGAGACCCAGTACTTC
CASSYRRTWGETQYF
>TRBJ2-2|.|TRBV3-1/TRBV3-2|.
TGTGCCAGCAGCCCCAGCGCTACCGGGGAGCTGTTTTTT
CASSPSATGELFF
>TRBJ2-5|TRBD2|TRBV11-2|once
TGTGCCAGCAGCTTTGGGGGGAGCGGGGAATTGGAGACCCAGTACTTC
CASSFGGSGELETQYF
>TRBJ2-5|.|TRBV13|.
TGTGCCAGCAGCGCACGCCTCGAGGGGTGGGAGACCCAGTACTTC
CASSARLEGWETQYF
>TRBJ1-3|.|TRBV30|.
TGTGCCTCCACAGGCTTCTCTGGAAACACCATATATTTT
CASTGFSGNTIYF
>TRBJ1-5|.|TRBV12-3/TRBV12-4|.
TGTGCCAGCAGTGGGACGGAATATCAGCCCCAGCATTTT
CASSGTEYQPQHF
>TRBJ1-3|.|TRBV5-1|.
TGCGCCAGCAGCTTGGAAGGAGACTCCGGAAACACCATATATTTT
CASSLEGDSGNTIYF
>TRBJ2-7|TRBD2|TRBV7-2|.
TGTGCCAGCAGCTTAGACTGGCTAGCGGTGAGTTACGAGCAGTACTTC
CASSLDWLAVSYEQYF
>TRBJ2-5|.|TRBV5-1|once
TGCGCCAGCAGCTTCGCAGGAGAAGAGACCCAGTACTTC
CASSFAGEETQYF
>TRBJ1-1|.|TRBV11-1|.
TGTGCCAGCAGCCCCGAGGGGGGGTGGAACACTGAAGCTTTCTTT
CASSPEGGWNTEAFF
>TRBJ2-7|.|TRBV19|.
TGTGCCAGTAGTGTCCCGGGACACACCTACGAGCAGTACTTC
CASSVPGHTYEQYF
>TRBJ1-2|TRBD1|TRBV9|few
TGTGCCAGCAGCCCCCGACAGGGAGGTGTCTATGGCTACACCTTC
CASSPRQGGVYGYTF
>TRBJ2-3|TRBD1|TRBV6-5|.
TGTGCCAGCAGTCTACAGGGGGCAAGGGCAGATACGCAGTATTTT
CASSLQGARADTQYF
>TRBJ1-6|.|TRBV7-9|.
TGTGCCAGCAGCTTACGGGGGGACCTTCATTCACCCCTCCACTTT
CASSLRGDLHSPLHF
>TRBJ2-2|.|TRBV19|.
TGTGCCAGTAGTACCGGGGGGCAGGACTGGGAGCTGTTTTTT
CASSTGGQDWELFF
>TRBJ1-2|.|TRBV5-6|.
TGTGCCAGCAGCTTGGCGGACATAGGCTATGGCTACACCTTC
CASSLADIGYGYTF
>TRBJ2-7|.|TRBV4-2|.
TGTGCCAGCAGCCAAGACGGACGGGAGCAGTACTTC
CASSQDGREQYF
>TRBJ2-7|.|TRBV24-1|once
TGTGCCACCAGTGATTCGGGATGGGGCTCCTACGAGCAGTACTTC
CATSDSGWGSYEQYF
>TRBJ2-7|.|TRBV10-3|.
TGTGCCATCAGTGAGTCGATTTCCGGCTTCGAGCAGTACTTC
CAISESISGFEQYF
>TRBJ2-1|.|TRBV6-5|once
TGTGCCAGTCACTCCGTTAATGAGCAGTTCTTC
CASHSVNEQFF
>TRBJ2-7|.|TRBV5-1|once
TGCGCCAGCAGGGCAGCAGGCCAGAGCTCCTACGAGCAGTACTTC
CASRAAGQSSYEQYF
>TRBJ2-6|.|TRBV7-3|.
TGTGCCAGCAGCCCTTTCAGATCTGGGGCCAACGTCCTGACTTTC
CASSPFRSGANVLTF
>TRBJ1-2|.|TRBV3-1/TRBV3-2|.
TGTGCCAGCAGCCAAGAACAGGTTGGCTATGGCTACACCTTC
CASSQEQVGYGYTF
>TRBJ1-4|TRBD1|TRBV19|.
TGTGCCAGTACCCCGACAGGGGGCGGGGAAAAACTGTTTTTT
CASTPTGGGEKLFF
>TRBJ2-3|.|TRBV29-1|.
TGCAGCGTTGAAGATCGTGGTGGGCGCAGCGCAGATACGCAGTATTTT
CSVEDRGGRSADTQYF
>TRBJ2-1|TRBD2|TRBV6-5|.
TGTGCCAGCAGCCTCGGGACTAGAATGATCTTC
CASSLGTRMIF
>TRBJ2-7|.|TRBV19|.
TGTGCCAGTAGTAAAGGCAGTTTTGTACCCTACGAGCAGTACTTC
CASSKGSFVPYEQYF
>TRBJ2-7|.|TRBV6-2/TRBV6-3|.
TGTGCCAGCAGTTACTCTTTCCTAGTCCACGAGCAGTACTTC
CASSYSFLVHEQYF
>TRBJ2-1|TRBD2|TRBV4-2|.
TGTGCCAGCAGCCCAGCGGGAGGGGACAATGAGCAGTTCTTC
CASSPAGGDNEQFF
>TRBJ2-1|.|TRBV11-2|.
TGTGCCAGCAGCTGGCCCCGACAGGACTACAATGAGCAGTTCTTC
CASSWPRQDYNEQFF
>TRBJ1-3|.|TRBV3-1/TRBV3-2|.
TGTGCCAGCAGCTTAGGGGGGGCTGGAAACACCATATATTTT
CASSLGGAGNTIYF
>TRBJ2-3|TRBD1|TRBV10-1|.
TGCGCCAGCAGCCCCGGGACAGGGACACACACAGATACGCAGTATTTT
CASSPGTGTHTDTQYF
>TRBJ2-7|TRBD1|TRBV5-1|.
TGCGCCAGCAGCTTGGAGGACAGGAGCTCCTACGAGCAGTACTTC
CASSLEDRSSYEQYF
>TRBJ1-6|.|TRBV6-6|.
TGTGCCAGCAGTTACCTCCGGAATGATTCACCCCTCCACTTT
CASSYLRNDSPLHF
>TRBJ2-7|TRBD2|TRBV27|few
TGTGCCAGCAGTTTATCCCCGGCAGGACTAGCGGGAGGGCGCCGCGAGCAGTACTTC
CASSLSPAGLAGGRREQYF
>TRBJ2-1|.|TRBV7-2|.
TGTGCCAGCAGCTTCGGTCGCAATGAGCAGTTCTTC
CASSFGRNEQFF
>TRBJ2-2|TRBD2|TRBV5-1|.
TGCGCCAGCAGCTTGGCGGGACTATTGGACACCGGGGAGCTGTTTTTT
CASSLAGLLDTGELFF
>TRBJ1-3|.|TRBV29-1|once
TGCAGCGTTGAAGAAGAGGAGGGAGCTGGAAACACCATATATTTT
CSVEEEEGAGNTIYF
>TRBJ2-3|.|TRBV6-2/TRBV6-3|.
TGTGCCAGCAGCCCCTATCCCACAGATACGCAGTATTTT
CASSPYPTDTQYF
>TRBJ2-1|.|TRBV12-3/TRBV12-4|.
TGTGCCAGCAGCCGCCGAACTGGCCATGAGCAGTTCTTC
CASSRRTGHEQFF
>TRBJ1-1|.|TRBV19|once
TGTGCCAGTACCAAGGCCTTGAACACTGAAGCTTTCTTT
CASTKALNTEAFF
>TRBJ2-7|.|TRBV30|.
TGTGCCTGGAGTGTACGATCAGGCCTCCGGAGCGGAGGCGAGCAGTACTTC
CAWSVRSGLRSGGEQYF
>TRBJ1-4|.|TRBV15|.
TGTGCCACCAGCAGAGACAGATCAAGAGGGGAAAAACTGTTTTTT
CATSRDRSRGEKLFF
>TRBJ2-5|TRBD2|TRBV2|.
TGTGCCAGCAGGAGGGACTCCGGTGGGGGGGTACAAGAGACCCAGTACTTC
CASRRDSGGGVQETQYF
>TRBJ1-3|TRBD1|TRBV29-1|.
TGCAGCGCTGAACGGGACAGCTCTGGAAACACCATATATTTT
CSAERDSSGNTIYF
>TRBJ1-1|TRBD1|TRBV27|.
TGTGCCAGCAGCCCGGGACAGCGGCACTCGGCTTTCTTT
CASSPGQRHSAFF
>TRBJ2-2|TRBD1|TRBV5-4|.
TGTGCCAGCAGCTCCGGACAGGGGAATTTCGCCGGGGAGCTGTTTTTT
CASSSGQGNFAGELFF
>TRBJ2-2|.|TRBV24-1|once
TGTGCCACGGTGGAGGGTAACACCGGGGAGCTGTTTTTT
CATVEGNTGELFF
>TRBJ2-5|.|TRBV19|.
TGTGCCAGTAGTATCGAAGCGGGCAGACAACAAGAGACCCAGTACTTC
CASSIEAGRQQETQYF
>TRBJ2-5|.|TRBV7-8|.
TGTGCCAGCAGCCCACGGAGGAACAACCAAGAGACCCAGTACTTC
CASSPRRNNQETQYF
>TRBJ1-6|.|TRBV5-6|.
TGTGCCAGCAGCTTGGGGCAGATTTATAATTCACCCCTCCACTTT
CASSLGQIYNSPLHF
>TRBJ2-1|.|TRBV24-1|.
TGTGCCACCAGTGCCCAAACCCGGGACCTAGGAAGAAACAATGAGCAGTTCTTC
CATSAQTRDLGRNNEQFF
>TRBJ2-3|TRBD2|TRBV9|once
TGTGCCAGCAGCTTAGGGACTAGCACTAGCACAGATACGCAGTATTTT
CASSLGTSTSTDTQYF
>TRBJ2-1|.|TRBV4-1|.
TGCGCCAGCAGCCCTAAAAGCGGGCCCGCGGGTCCATCCTACAATGAGCAGTTCTTC
CASSPKSGPAGPSYNEQFF
>TRBJ2-3|.|TRBV5-6|.
TGTGCCAGCAGCTTGGGGGTACTGACAGCCACGGATACGCAGTATTTT
CASSLGVLTATDTQYF
>TRBJ2-1|TRBD2|TRBV5-4|.
TGTGCCAGCAGCTACTCTAGCGGGGGGTACTACAATGAGCAGTTCTTC
CASSYSSGGYYNEQFF
>TRBJ1-2|TRBD1|TRBV5-1|.
TGCGCCAGCAGCTCCCGACAGGGAAGCTATGGCTACACCTTC
CASSSRQGSYGYTF